What follows describes a single T cell receptor (beta chain). No antigen is known for it. The germline V gene has CDR1 MNHEY and CDR2 SMNVEV (reference sequence). The CDR3 runs to 15 residues. The junction had 6 bases not matched to a gene; V was cut back by 4 bases and J by 2 bases. This sample stems from a study of cytomegalovirus exposure and HLA in healthy donors. Study-level findings and limits: The study flagged some 170 TCR beta chains as cytomegalovirus-associated.

The table came from immunoSEQ multiplex PCR; TCRdb's copy has only in-frame clones and leaves some out. The profile shows some 70,000 clones, approximately 96% of them singletons. The chain has TRBV27 and TRBJ2-7, with TRBD2 matching over 9 bases. The TCR was taken from a man aged 18 to 30 in good health and CMV-seronegative. The source material was PBMCs. The chain's CDR3 is CASSSLEREAYEQYF. The CDR3 nucleotides read TGTGCCAGCAGTTCCCTTGAGCGGGAGGCCTACGAGCAGTACTTC.